Sequencing of this T cell receptor (beta chain) was carried out in a study of blood T cell repertoires in COVID-19. Study summary: Acute and convalescent COVID-19 samples came from the United States, Italy and Spain. The analysed material was cDNA or gDNA that came from T cells, B-cell-depleted T cells, or PBMCs.

Original data processing: The authors estimated nucleated cell counts from reference gene primer amplification. Sequenced by immunoSEQ multiplex PCR; TCRdb stores in-frame clones only, minus some. The DNA was the basis for D and trimming; V, J and clone size are from that table. Seen here are hundreds of thousands of clones, approximately 90% observed once, and the top ten hold about 7%. CDR1 LNHDA and CDR2 SQIVND come from the germline V gene (reference sequence). The CDR3 extends over 18 amino acids. V gave up 1 base and J gave up 0 bases; unmatched junction bases: 9. V gene TRBV19 combines with J gene TRBJ2-4, with 7 bases identical to TRBD1. The sequence came from a man aged 60 to 75 who had recovered from COVID-19. Sequencing used peripheral blood. The CDR3 region is CASSIGGRTGIAKNIQYF. CDR3 sequence (DNA): TGTGCCAGTAGTATAGGGGGACGGACAGGAATAGCCAAAAACATTCAGTACTTC.